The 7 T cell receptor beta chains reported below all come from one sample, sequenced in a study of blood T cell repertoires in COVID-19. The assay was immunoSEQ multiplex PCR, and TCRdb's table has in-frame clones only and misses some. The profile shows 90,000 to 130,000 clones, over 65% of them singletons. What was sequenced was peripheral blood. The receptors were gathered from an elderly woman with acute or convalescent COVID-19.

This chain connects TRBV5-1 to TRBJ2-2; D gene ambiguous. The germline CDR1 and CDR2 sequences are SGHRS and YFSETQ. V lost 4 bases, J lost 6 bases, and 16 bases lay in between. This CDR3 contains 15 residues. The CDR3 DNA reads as TGCGCCAGCAGCCCCCGCCTCGATGGGCCCGGGGAGCTGTTTTTT. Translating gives CASSPRLDGPGELFF.

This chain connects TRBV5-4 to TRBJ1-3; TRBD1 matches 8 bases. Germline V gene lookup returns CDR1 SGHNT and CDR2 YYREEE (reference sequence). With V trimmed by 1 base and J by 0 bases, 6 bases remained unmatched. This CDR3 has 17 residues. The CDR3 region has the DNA TGTGCCAGCAGCTTGAGGACAGGGCAAGGCTCTGGAAACACCATATATTTT. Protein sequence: CASSLRTGQGSGNTIYF.

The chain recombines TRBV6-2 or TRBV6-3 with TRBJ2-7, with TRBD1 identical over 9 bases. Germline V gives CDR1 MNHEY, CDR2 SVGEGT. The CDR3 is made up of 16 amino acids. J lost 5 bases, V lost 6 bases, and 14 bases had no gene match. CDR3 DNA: TGTGCCAGCAGCACAAGACCGGGACAGGGCTTGCACGAGCAGTACTTC. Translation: CASSTRPGQGLHEQYF.

The chain's CDR3 is CASSPPTNRGEAFF. CDR3 nucleotide sequence: TGTGCCAGTAGTCCACCTACTAATCGCGGTGAAGCTTTCTTT. This rearrangement joins TRBV19 to TRBJ1-1; D gene unclear. Trimming took off 5 bases at V and 7 bases at J, with 17 bases between the two ends. The CDR3 contains 14 residues. Germline CDR1 LNHDA, CDR2 SQIVND (reference sequence). Full variable domain (outside the CDR3, taken from reference TRBV19 and TRBJ1-1): DGGITQSPKYLFRKEGQNVTLSCEQNLNHDAMYWYRQDPGQGLRLIYYSQIVNDFQKGDIAEGYSVSREKKESFPLTVTSAQKNPTAFYLCASSPPTNRGEAFFGQGTRLTVV.

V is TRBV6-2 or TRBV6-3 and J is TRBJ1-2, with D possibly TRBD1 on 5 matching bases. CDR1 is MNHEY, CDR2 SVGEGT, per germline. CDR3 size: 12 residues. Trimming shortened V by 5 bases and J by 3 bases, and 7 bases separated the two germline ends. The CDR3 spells CASSLRDYGYTF. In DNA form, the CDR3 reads TGTGCCAGCAGTCTCAGGGACTATGGCTACACCTTC.

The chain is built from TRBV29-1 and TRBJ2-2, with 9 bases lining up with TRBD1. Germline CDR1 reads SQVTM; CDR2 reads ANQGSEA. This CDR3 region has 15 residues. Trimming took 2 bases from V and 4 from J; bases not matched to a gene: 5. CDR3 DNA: TGCAGCGTTGAAAACGAGACAGGGGGCACCGGGGAGCTGTTTTTT. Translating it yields CSVENETGGTGELFF.

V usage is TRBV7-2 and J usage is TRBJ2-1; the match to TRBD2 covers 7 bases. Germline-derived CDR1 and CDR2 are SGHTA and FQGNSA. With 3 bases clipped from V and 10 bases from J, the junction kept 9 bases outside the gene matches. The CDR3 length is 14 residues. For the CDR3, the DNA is TGTGCCAGCAGCTTCGGCGGGGGTGGGCAGGAGCAGTTCTTC. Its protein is CASSFGGGGQEQFF.